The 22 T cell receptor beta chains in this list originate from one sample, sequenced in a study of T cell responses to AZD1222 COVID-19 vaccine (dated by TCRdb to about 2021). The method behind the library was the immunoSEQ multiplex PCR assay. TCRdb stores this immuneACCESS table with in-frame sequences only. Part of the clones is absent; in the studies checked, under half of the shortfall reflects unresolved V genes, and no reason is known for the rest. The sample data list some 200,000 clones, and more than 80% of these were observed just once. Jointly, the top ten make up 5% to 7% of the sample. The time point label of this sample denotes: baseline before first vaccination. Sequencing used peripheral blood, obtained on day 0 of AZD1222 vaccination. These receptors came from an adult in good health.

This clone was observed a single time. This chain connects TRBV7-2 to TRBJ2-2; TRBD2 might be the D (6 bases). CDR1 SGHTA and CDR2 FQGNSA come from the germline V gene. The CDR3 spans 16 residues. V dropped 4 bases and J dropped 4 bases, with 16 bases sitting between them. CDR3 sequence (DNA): TGTGCCAGCAGCTCGGGGGTGGGGACCACCACCGGGGAGCTGTTTTTT. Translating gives CASSSGVGTTTGELFF.

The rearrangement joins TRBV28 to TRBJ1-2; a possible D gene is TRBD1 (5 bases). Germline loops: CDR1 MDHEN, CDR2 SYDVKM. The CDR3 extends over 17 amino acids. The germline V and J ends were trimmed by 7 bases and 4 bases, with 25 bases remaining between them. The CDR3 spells CASTPRERAPRGYGYTF. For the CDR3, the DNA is TGTGCCAGCACCCCTCGGGAGAGAGCTCCGAGGGGCTATGGCTACACCTTC.

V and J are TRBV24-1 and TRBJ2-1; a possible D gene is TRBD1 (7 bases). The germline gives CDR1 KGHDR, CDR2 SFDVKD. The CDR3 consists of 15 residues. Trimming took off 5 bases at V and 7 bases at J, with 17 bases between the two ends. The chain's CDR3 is CATSAAGGTGNEQFF. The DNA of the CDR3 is TGTGCCACCAGTGCGGCAGGGGGGACTGGTAATGAGCAGTTCTTC.

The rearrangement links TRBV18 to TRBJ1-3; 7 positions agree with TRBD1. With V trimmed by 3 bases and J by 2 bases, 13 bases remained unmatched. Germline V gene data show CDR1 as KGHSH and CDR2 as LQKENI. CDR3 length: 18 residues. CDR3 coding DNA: TGTGCCAGCTCACCCGCGCCGACAGGGTTCTTCCCTGGAAACACCATATATTTT. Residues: CASSPAPTGFFPGNTIYF.

The CDR3 loop reads CASSIVGTPNYEQYF. CDR3 bases: TGTGCCAGTAGTATAGTAGGCACCCCAAACTACGAGCAGTACTTC. This chain uses TRBV19 with TRBJ2-7; D unresolved. Germline CDR1 and CDR2: LNHDA and SQIVND (reference sequence). Trimming left V 1 base short and J 3 bases short, with 13 bases between. CDR3 length: 15 amino acids. Supplemented by reference TRBV19 and TRBJ2-7, the full variable domain reads DGGITQSPKYLFRKEGQNVTLSCEQNLNHDAMYWYRQDPGQGLRLIYYSQIVNDFQKGDIAEGYSVSREKKESFPLTVTSAQKNPTAFYLCASSIVGTPNYEQYFGPGTRLTVT.

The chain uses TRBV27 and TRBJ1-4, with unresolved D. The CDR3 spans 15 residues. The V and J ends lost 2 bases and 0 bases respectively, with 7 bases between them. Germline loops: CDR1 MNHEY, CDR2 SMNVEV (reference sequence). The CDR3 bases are TGTGCCAGCAGTTTAATGCCGGCAACTAATGAAAAACTGTTTTTT. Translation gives CASSLMPATNEKLFF.

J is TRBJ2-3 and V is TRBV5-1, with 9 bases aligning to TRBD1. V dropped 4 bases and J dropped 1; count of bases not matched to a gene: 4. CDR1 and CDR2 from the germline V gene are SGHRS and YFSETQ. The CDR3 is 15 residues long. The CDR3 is CASSGGQGRTDTQYF. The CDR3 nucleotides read TGCGCCAGCAGCGGGGGACAGGGACGCACAGATACGCAGTATTTT.

The CDR3 spells CASSIEGRETQYF. The DNA of the CDR3 is TGTGCCAGTAGTATAGAGGGCAGAGAGACCCAGTACTTC. This chain connects TRBV19 to TRBJ2-5; D unclear. Germline assignment: CDR1 LNHDA and CDR2 SQIVND (reference sequence). V was clipped by 0 bases and J by 4 bases, with 6 bases between them. The CDR3 length is 13 residues.

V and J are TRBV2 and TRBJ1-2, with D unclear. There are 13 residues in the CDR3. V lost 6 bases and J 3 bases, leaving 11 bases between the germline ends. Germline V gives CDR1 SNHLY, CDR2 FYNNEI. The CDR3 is CASSLGTDYGYTF. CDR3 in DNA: TGTGCCAGCAGCTTAGGCACGGACTATGGCTACACCTTC.

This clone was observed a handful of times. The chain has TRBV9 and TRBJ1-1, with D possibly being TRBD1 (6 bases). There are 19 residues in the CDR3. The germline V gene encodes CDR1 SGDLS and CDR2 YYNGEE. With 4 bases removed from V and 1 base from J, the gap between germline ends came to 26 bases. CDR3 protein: CASSPNQAGVRLENTEAFF. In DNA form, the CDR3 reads TGTGCCAGCAGCCCAAATCAGGCAGGGGTGAGACTAGAGAACACTGAAGCTTTCTTT.

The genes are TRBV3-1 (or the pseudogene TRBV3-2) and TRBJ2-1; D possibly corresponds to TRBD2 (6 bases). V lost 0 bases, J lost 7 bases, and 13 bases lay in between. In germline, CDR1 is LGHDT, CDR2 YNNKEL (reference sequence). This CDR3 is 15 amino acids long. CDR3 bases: TGTGCCAGCAGCCAAGATCATACTAGCAGAAATGAGCAGTTCTTC. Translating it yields CASSQDHTSRNEQFF.

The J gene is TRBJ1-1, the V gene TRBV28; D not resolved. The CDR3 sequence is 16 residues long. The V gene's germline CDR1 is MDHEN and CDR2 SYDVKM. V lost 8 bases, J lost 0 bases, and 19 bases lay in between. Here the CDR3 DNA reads TGTGCCAGCGGGTCCGTTCCGATTACCGTGAACACTGAAGCTTTCTTT. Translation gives CASGSVPITVNTEAFF.

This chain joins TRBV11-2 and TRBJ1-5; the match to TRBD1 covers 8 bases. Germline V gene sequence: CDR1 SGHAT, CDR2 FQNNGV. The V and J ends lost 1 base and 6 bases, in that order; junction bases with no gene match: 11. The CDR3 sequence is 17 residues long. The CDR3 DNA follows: TGTGCCAGCAGCTTAGCTGCAGGGGGCGCCTTAAGTCAGCCCCAGCATTTT. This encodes CASSLAAGGALSQPQHF.

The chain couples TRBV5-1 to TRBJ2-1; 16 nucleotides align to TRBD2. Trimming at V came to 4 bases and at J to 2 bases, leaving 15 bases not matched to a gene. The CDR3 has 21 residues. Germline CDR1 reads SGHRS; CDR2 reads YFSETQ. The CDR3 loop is CASSTGTSGGAGPGTYNEQFF. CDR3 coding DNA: TGCGCCAGCAGCACCGGGACTAGCGGGGGGGCTGGGCCCGGCACCTACAATGAGCAGTTCTTC. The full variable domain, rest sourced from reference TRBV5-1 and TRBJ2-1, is KAGVTQTPRYLIKTRGQQVTLSCSPISGHRSVSWYQQTPGQGLQFLFEYFSETQRNKGNFPGRFSGRQFSNSRSEMNVSTLELGDSALYLCASSTGTSGGAGPGTYNEQFFGPGTRLTVL.

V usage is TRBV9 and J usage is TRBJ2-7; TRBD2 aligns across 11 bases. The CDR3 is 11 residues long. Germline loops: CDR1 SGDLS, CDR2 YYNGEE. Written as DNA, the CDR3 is TGTCCTAGCGGGAGGATATACGAGCAGTACTTC. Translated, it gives CPSGRIYEQYF.

The CDR3 nucleotides are TGTGCCAGCAGCTTGGACGCTAGCACAGATACGCAGTATTTT. This translates into CASSLDASTDTQYF. The chain combines TRBV7-6 with TRBJ2-3; no clear D gene. CDR1 SGHVS and CDR2 FNYEAQ come from the germline V gene. This CDR3 has 14 residues. V lost 3 bases to trimming and J lost 0 bases, with 7 bases between them. Variable domain in full (rest from reference TRBV7-6 and TRBJ2-3): GAGVSQSPRYKVTKRGQDVALRCDPISGHVSLYWYRQALGQGPEFLTYFNYEAQQDKSGLPNDRFSAERPEGSISTLTIQRTEQRDSAMYRCASSLDASTDTQYFGPGTRLTVL.

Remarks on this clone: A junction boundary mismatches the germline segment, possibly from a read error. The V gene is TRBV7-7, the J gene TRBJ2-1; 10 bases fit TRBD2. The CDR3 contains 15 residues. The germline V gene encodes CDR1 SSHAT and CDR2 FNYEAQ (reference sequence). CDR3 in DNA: TGTGCTAGCAGCTTAGGAGTAGCGGGGGGTGAGGAGCAGTTCTTC. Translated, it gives CASSLGVAGGEEQFF.

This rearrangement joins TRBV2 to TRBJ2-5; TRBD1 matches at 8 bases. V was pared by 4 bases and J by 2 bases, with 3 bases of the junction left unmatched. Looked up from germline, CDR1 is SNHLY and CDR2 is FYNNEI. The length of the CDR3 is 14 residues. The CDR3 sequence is CASSGDRGQETQYF. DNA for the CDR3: TGTGCCAGCAGTGGCGACAGGGGACAAGAGACCCAGTACTTC. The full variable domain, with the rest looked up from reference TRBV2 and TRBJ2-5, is EPEVTQTPSHQVTQMGQEVILRCVPISNHLYFYWYRQILGQKVEFLVSFYNNEISEKSEIFDDQFSVERPDGSNFTLKIRSTKLEDSAMYFCASSGDRGQETQYFGPGTRLLVL.

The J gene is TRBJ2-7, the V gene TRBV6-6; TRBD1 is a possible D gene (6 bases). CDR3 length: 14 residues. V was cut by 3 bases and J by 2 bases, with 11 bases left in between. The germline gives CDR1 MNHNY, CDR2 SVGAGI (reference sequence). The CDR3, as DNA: TGTGCCAGCAGTTATGTGGACAGTCCCTACGAGCAGTACTTC. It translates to CASSYVDSPYEQYF.

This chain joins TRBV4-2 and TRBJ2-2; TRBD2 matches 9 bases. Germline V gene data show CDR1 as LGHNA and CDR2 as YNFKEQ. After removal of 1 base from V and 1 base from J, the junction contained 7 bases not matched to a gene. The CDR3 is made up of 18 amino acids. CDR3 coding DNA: TGTGCCAGCAGCCAAGCCTTTAGCGGGAGTGTGAACACCGGGGAGCTGTTTTTT. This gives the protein CASSQAFSGSVNTGELFF.

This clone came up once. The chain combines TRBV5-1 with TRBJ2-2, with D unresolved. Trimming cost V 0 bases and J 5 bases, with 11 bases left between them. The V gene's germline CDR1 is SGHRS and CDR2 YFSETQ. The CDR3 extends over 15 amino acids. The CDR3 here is CASSLVGVLTGELFF. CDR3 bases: TGCGCCAGCAGCTTGGTTGGCGTTCTAACCGGGGAGCTGTTTTTT.

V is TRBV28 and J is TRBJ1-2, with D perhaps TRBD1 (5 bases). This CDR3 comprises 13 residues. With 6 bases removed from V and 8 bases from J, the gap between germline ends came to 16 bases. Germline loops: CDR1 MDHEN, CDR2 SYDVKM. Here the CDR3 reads CASRGGRETGYTF. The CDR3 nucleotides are TGTGCCAGCAGGGGGGGGAGGGAGACGGGCTACACCTTC.